A single sample is the source of the 10 T cell receptor beta chains below, sequenced in a study of T-cell reconstitution after alpha-beta-depleted transplantation in children. Unique molecular identifiers were incorporated during preparation of the TCRbeta library. TCRdb re-called the PCR reads through MiXCR, storing one row per CDR3 protein. The data hold a few hundred thousand distinct CDR3 sequences, with 27% observed a single time. Sequences were derived from PBMCs, sampled before TCRalphabeta/CD19-depleted stem cell transplant. Receptors originate from a boy younger than two with Wiskott-Aldrich syndrome, due to receive a stem cell transplant.

The J gene is TRBJ1-1, the V gene TRBV5-1, with D possibly TRBD1 on 5 matching bases. From germline, CDR1 is SGHRS and CDR2 YFSETQ. The CDR3 is 15 amino acids. Deletions cut 1 base from V and 0 bases from J, with 10 bases between. CDR3 in amino acids: CASSLRTRVNTEAFF. DNA of the CDR3: TGCGCCAGCAGCTTGAGGACACGGGTGAACACTGAAGCTTTCTTT.

This clonotype was seen a handful of times. V and J are TRBV29-1 and TRBJ2-5, with 8 positions matching TRBD1. Germline-derived CDR1 and CDR2 are SQVTM and ANQGSEA. V lost 5 bases to trimming and J lost 5 bases; unmatched junction nucleotides: 7. The CDR3 loop spans 13 amino acids. The CDR3 nucleotides read TGCAGCGTTTCCCAGGGGGCCTTGGAGACCCAGTACTTC. Its protein is CSVSQGALETQYF.

The chain has TRBV6-2 or TRBV6-3 and TRBJ2-7; 10 bases align to TRBD2. The germline CDR1 and CDR2 sequences are MNHEY and SVGEGT. The CDR3 sequence is 16 residues long. V was clipped by 5 bases and J by 4 bases; unmatched bases: 11. CDR3 in DNA: TGTGCCAGCAGTGGCCGGACTAGCGGAGGAATTTACGAGCAGTACTTC. The encoded protein is CASSGRTSGGIYEQYF.

This clonotype was counted only a few times. The rearrangement joins TRBV7-9 to TRBJ1-2; D might be TRBD1 (5 bases). V lost 0 bases, J lost 4 bases, and 12 bases lay in between. The CDR3 is 15 amino acids. Germline loops: CDR1 SEHNR, CDR2 FQNEAQ (reference sequence). The CDR3 DNA is TGTGCCAGCAGCTTAGCCCCCCAGGGTGTCTATGGCTACACCTTC. It specifies CASSLAPQGVYGYTF.

The rearrangement links TRBV6-1 to TRBJ2-7, with TRBD2 matching over 13 bases. With 10 bases clipped from V and 6 bases from J, the junction kept 15 bases outside the gene matches. The CDR3 runs 16 residues. Germline values: CDR1 MNHNS, CDR2 SASEGT. The CDR3, as DNA: TGTGCCACAAGGCGGGCGGGGACTAGCGGGATCGGCGAGCAGTACTTC. This gives the protein CATRRAGTSGIGEQYF.

The genes are TRBV5-1 and TRBJ2-5, with 7 positions matching TRBD2. The CDR3 length is 15 residues. V gave up 4 bases and J gave up 7 bases; unmatched junction bases: 13. Germline V CDR1 and CDR2: SGHRS, YFSETQ. The CDR3, as DNA: TGCGCCAGCAGCCAAGATGTGGGGGGGGAAGGGACCCAGTACTTC. The encoded protein is CASSQDVGGEGTQYF. The full variable domain, with the rest looked up from reference TRBV5-1 and TRBJ2-5, is KAGVTQTPRYLIKTRGQQVTLSCSPISGHRSVSWYQQTPGQGLQFLFEYFSETQRNKGNFPGRFSGRQFSNSRSEMNVSTLELGDSALYLCASSQDVGGEGTQYFGPGTRLLVL.

CDR3 in amino acids: CASGDRYQETQYF. The CDR3 coding sequence is TGTGCCAGCGGGGACCGTTACCAAGAGACCCAGTACTTC. The rearrangement uses TRBV12-3 or TRBV12-4 and TRBJ2-5; D could derive from TRBD1 or TRBD2 (5 bases each). The ends were cut back, 8 bases at V and 0 bases at J, with 10 bases in the middle. The CDR3 is 13 residues long.

The sample holds a few counts of this clonotype. V is TRBV10-3 and J is TRBJ2-1; possible D gene TRBD1, 5 bases. Trimming took 7 bases from V and 2 from J, leaving 6 bases between them. Germline CDR1 is ENHRY and CDR2 is SYGVKD. The CDR3 consists of 12 residues. The CDR3 DNA follows: TGTGCCATCACGGACACCTACAATGAGCAGTTCTTC. Protein product: CAITDTYNEQFF.

The rearrangement joins TRBV20-1 to TRBJ2-3, with TRBD2 identical over 8 bases. Germline V gene lookup returns CDR1 DFQATT and CDR2 SNEGSKA (reference sequence). There are 14 residues in the CDR3. With V trimmed by 5 bases and J by 7 bases, 11 bases remained unmatched. DNA of the CDR3: TGCAGTGCTGTAGCGGGAAAGGGGGGGAATACGCAGTATTTT. This sequence encodes CSAVAGKGGNTQYF.

The chain has TRBV13 and TRBJ1-5, with D possibly matching TRBD1 (5 bases). Trimming took 4 bases from V and 4 from J, leaving 11 bases between them. In germline, CDR1 is PRHDT, CDR2 FYEKMQ (reference sequence). This CDR3 contains 14 residues. Written as DNA, the CDR3 is TGTGCCAGCAGCTCGGGACGGTGGAATCAGCCCCAGCATTTT. Amino acid sequence: CASSSGRWNQPQHF.